The 18 T cell receptor beta chains reported below all come from one sample, sequenced in a study of blood T cells in healthy people across ages. The use of a sample-barcoded 5' primer and a J-beta primer mix characterized a second PCR of about 7 to 12 cycles. TCRdb re-analysed the 5' RACE reads in MiXCR, keeping a single row per CDR3 protein. The repertoire holds over a million distinct CDR3 sequences, roughly two fifths seen once, with approximately 4.1% in the top ten. The sequenced sample consisted of blood. The receptors were sampled from a woman aged 18-29 years in good health.

V gene TRBV20-1 combines with J gene TRBJ1-2, with D unclear. Germline V gene lookup returns CDR1 DFQATT and CDR2 SNEGSKA (reference sequence). V shed 5 bases and J shed 4 bases, with 11 bases lying between them. There are 12 residues in the CDR3. The CDR3 region is CSAPQDGYGYTF. Here the CDR3 DNA reads TGCAGTGCTCCCCAGGATGGCTATGGCTACACCTTC.

This clonotype appeared a few times. This chain connects TRBV5-1 to TRBJ2-1; unclear D gene. The CDR3 has 14 residues. Trimming stripped 0 bases from V and 9 bases from J, with 13 bases between. The germline gives CDR1 SGHRS, CDR2 YFSETQ. CDR3 DNA: TGCGCCAGCAGCTTGGAGTGGGAAAGGTCTGAGCAGTTCTTC. This sequence encodes CASSLEWERSEQFF.

This clonotype has a handful of counts. V usage is TRBV7-2 and J usage is TRBJ2-7; maybe TRBD2 (6 bases). Trimming took 2 bases from V and 2 from J, leaving 16 bases between them. Germline CDR1 is SGHTA and CDR2 is FQGNSA. The CDR3 is 16 amino acids. The CDR3 DNA reads TGTGCCAGCAGCTTACCTCGGGGGACGGTGACCTACGAGCAGTACTTC. Its protein product is CASSLPRGTVTYEQYF.

This clonotype was seen a handful of times. V is TRBV20-1 and J is TRBJ2-5, with a possible D match to TRBD2 (5 bases). CDR1 is DFQATT, CDR2 SNEGSKA, per germline (reference sequence). Trimming took 2 bases from V and 1 from J, leaving 11 bases between them. The CDR3 loop spans 14 amino acids. The CDR3 protein is CSARNQDSQETQYF. In DNA, the CDR3 is TGCAGTGCTAGAAATCAGGACTCCCAAGAGACCCAGTACTTC.

The J gene is TRBJ1-1, the V gene TRBV6-2 or TRBV6-3, with TRBD1 matching over 10 bases. Germline CDR1 reads MNHEY; CDR2 reads SVGEGT. The CDR3 has 15 residues. The ends lost 7 bases at V and 5 bases at J; junction bases unmatched: 10. The chain's CDR3 is CASNRQGARETEAFF. The CDR3 DNA follows: TGTGCCAGCAACAGACAGGGGGCGAGGGAGACTGAAGCTTTCTTT.

Regarding this clonotype: The junction differs from germline at one of its ends, possibly a read error. The rearrangement joins TRBV7-6 to TRBJ2-3; D possibly matches TRBD1 or TRBD2 (6 bases each). The CDR3 runs to 17 residues. CDR1 is SGHVS and CDR2 is FNYEAQ in the germline V gene. The chain's CDR3 is CAGSRNDRGHSTDTQYF. The CDR3 nucleotides are TGTGCCGGCAGCAGAAATGACCGGGGGCATAGCACAGATACGCAGTATTTT.

CDR3 protein: CSVGEGATEQYF. The CDR3 DNA reads TGCAGCGTTGGGGAGGGGGCCACCGAGCAGTACTTC. The V call is TRBV29-1, the J call TRBJ2-5, with D perhaps being TRBD1 or TRBD2 (7 bases each). The J call may be faulty, since TRBJ2-7 better matches the DNA end. The CDR3 runs to 12 residues. Germline lookup yields CDR1 SQVTM and CDR2 ANQGSEA.

This clonotype appeared a few times. The rearrangement uses TRBV20-1 and TRBJ2-5; 12 bases agree with TRBD2. Looked up from germline, CDR1 is DFQATT and CDR2 is SNEGSKA (reference sequence). V shed 4 bases, J shed 4 bases, and the junction held 10 bases outside the gene matches. This CDR3 comprises 16 residues. CDR3 sequence: CSATSGGAVHVETQYF. In nucleotides, the CDR3 is TGCAGTGCTACTAGCGGGGGGGCCGTTCACGTAGAGACCCAGTACTTC.

The V and J genes are TRBV28 and TRBJ2-7; 11 bases map to TRBD2. Losses at the gene ends were 6 bases for V and 0 bases for J; bases not matched to a gene: 7. This CDR3 region has 16 residues. Germline CDR1 MDHEN, CDR2 SYDVKM. Here the CDR3 reads CASSPGTSGPSYEQYF. The CDR3 DNA is TGTGCCAGCAGCCCCGGGACTAGCGGCCCCTCCTACGAGCAGTACTTC.

There are a few counts of this clonotype. The chain has TRBV6-5 and TRBJ1-2, with D maybe TRBD1 (5 bases). The CDR3 is 13 amino acids. The V end was cut by 2 bases, the J end by 8 bases, with 12 bases between. Germline V CDR1 and CDR2: MNHEY, SVGAGI. The chain's CDR3 is CASSYRGRHGYTF. The CDR3 DNA is TGTGCCAGCAGTTACAGGGGAAGACACGGCTACACCTTC.

This clonotype was seen only a few times. J is TRBJ2-1 and V is TRBV2; 10 bases map to TRBD2. The CDR3 is 15 residues long. Germline V CDR1 and CDR2: SNHLY, FYNNEI. The V gene end was trimmed by 0 bases and the J gene end by 8 bases; junction bases not matched to a gene: 4. CDR3 sequence: CASSEAVSGRHEQFF. DNA of the CDR3: TGTGCCAGCAGTGAAGCGGTTAGCGGGAGGCATGAGCAGTTCTTC. Variable domain in full (rest from reference TRBV2 and TRBJ2-1): EPEVTQTPSHQVTQMGQEVILRCVPISNHLYFYWYRQILGQKVEFLVSFYNNEISEKSEIFDDQFSVERPDGSNFTLKIRSTKLEDSAMYFCASSEAVSGRHEQFFGPGTRLTVL.

In this sample, this clonotype turned up once. This chain connects TRBV12-3 or TRBV12-4 to TRBJ2-3, with 7 nucleotides matching TRBD1. The J segment lost 6 bases and the V segment lost 11 bases, leaving 20 bases of the junction unmatched. This CDR3 spans 16 amino acids. The CDR3 reads CACLTRGTGARDTQYF. The DNA for the CDR3 is TGTGCCTGCCTAACCAGGGGGACGGGCGCAAGGGATACGCAGTATTTT.

CDR3 sequence: CASSLRYSVKTRYF. The CDR3 DNA follows: TGTGCCAGCAGCTTAAGGTACTCGGTGAAGACCCGGTACTTC. The J gene is TRBJ2-4, the V gene TRBV7-2; D not resolved. The germline V gene has CDR1 SGHTA and CDR2 FQGNSA. The CDR3 runs to 14 residues. Between the trimmed V and J ends, which lost 2 bases and 15 bases, there was a span of 20 bases.

The chain recombines TRBV5-1 with TRBJ2-1, with TRBD2 matching 11 bases. The end of the DNA is better explained by TRBJ2-7, so the J call may be wrong. The CDR3 length is 16 residues. The germline gives CDR1 SGHRS, CDR2 YFSETQ. In DNA form, the CDR3 reads TGCGCCAGCGGATTAGCGGGGGGGCCCTCCTACAATGAGCAGTACTTC. It is translated as CASGLAGGPSYNEQYF.

This clonotype appeared a few times. DNA of the CDR3: TGTGCCAGCAGCGAATCCCGATGGAAGGGCCACGAGCAGTACTTC. This codes for CASSESRWKGHEQYF. V gene TRBV21-1 combines with J gene TRBJ2-7; the table calls TRBD2, which could not be checked here. TRBV21-1 is a pseudogene. The CDR3 sequence is 15 residues long.

This clonotype was observed a single time. The genes are TRBV30 and TRBJ2-4; TRBD2 agrees at 12 bases. The trim removed 2 bases at V and 1 base at J, leaving 0 bases unmatched. This CDR3 is built from 15 residues. Looked up from germline, CDR1 is GTSNPN and CDR2 is SVGIG (reference sequence). CDR3 nucleotides: TGTGCCTGGAGTACTAGCGGGAGGGCCAAAAACATTCAGTACTTC. This gives the protein CAWSTSGRAKNIQYF.

J is TRBJ2-1 and V is TRBV6-2 or TRBV6-3, with D possibly called TRBD1 or TRBD2 (5 bases each). Per germline, CDR1 MNHEY and CDR2 SVGEGT. CDR3 length: 11 amino acids. The V and J ends lost 8 bases and 8 bases respectively, with 10 bases between them. This chain's CDR3 is CASGTTYEQFF. CDR3 nucleotide sequence: TGTGCCAGCGGGACCACGTATGAGCAGTTCTTC.

The J gene is TRBJ1-2, the V gene TRBV6-5; TRBD1 agrees at 10 bases. The germline gives CDR1 MNHEY, CDR2 SVGAGI. CDR3 length equals 15 residues. V was clipped by 1 base and J by 7 bases; unmatched bases: 6. This CDR3 reads CASSYFARDRGGYTF. CDR3 DNA sequence: TGTGCCAGCAGTTACTTTGCCCGGGACAGGGGTGGCTACACCTTC.